Listed below are T cell receptor beta chains from one sample, sequenced in a study of T-cell memory formation after mild COVID-19. Via MiXCR, TCRdb re-called the 5' RACE reads, giving one row per CDR3 protein. There are roughly 370,000 distinct CDR3 sequences in the sample; 16% occur only once, and 20% to 25% lies in the top ten. The sequencing input was PBMCs or a T cell subset sorted from them (not recorded which). These receptors all come from a man aged 18 to 30 who had mild COVID-19 (a few samples of this study predate the infection). Cell type and time point are not known. Each CDR3 is given with its conserved first and last residue. Each record gives: J gene, clone size, D gene, V gene, CDR3 protein, CDR3 DNA. D genes are given only for firm matches. Expanded clones are given a class, and other clones once, few, many or no size at all.

TRBJ1-1,.,.,TRBV5-1,CASSLGQFYTEAFF,TGCGCCAGCAGCTTGGGACAGTTTTACACTGAAGCTTTCTTT
TRBJ2-7,.,.,TRBV10-3,CAIRAGGQVYEQYF,TGTGCCATCAGGGCCGGGGGGCAGGTCTACGAGCAGTACTTC
TRBJ2-3,few,TRBD2,TRBV5-6,CASSPGLADTDTQYF,TGTGCCAGCAGCCCGGGACTAGCGGACACAGATACGCAGTATTTT
TRBJ2-5,.,TRBD2,TRBV7-9,CASSRLTSGGVETQYF,TGTGCCAGCAGCCGGCTGACTAGCGGGGGGGTAGAGACCCAGTACTTC
TRBJ2-3,many,.,TRBV29-1,CSASDSRTDTQYF,TGCAGCGCGTCTGACAGCCGCACAGATACGCAGTATTTT
TRBJ2-5,many,.,TRBV11-2,CASSWGETQYF,TGTGCCAGCAGTTGGGGGGAGACCCAGTACTTC
TRBJ1-2,.,.,TRBV4-3,CASSPAYRARYGYTF,TGCGCCAGCAGCCCAGCCTACAGGGCCAGGTATGGCTACACCTTC
TRBJ2-5,.,TRBD2,TRBV6-6,CASSYSGTSEEETQYF,TGTGCCAGCAGTTACTCCGGGACTAGCGAAGAAGAGACCCAGTACTTC
TRBJ2-1,few,TRBD2,TRBV2,CASWRGGDGGEQFF,TGTGCCAGCTGGCGCGGGGGGGACGGGGGTGAGCAGTTCTTC
TRBJ1-1,.,.,TRBV15,CATRGVTNKDWNTEAFF,TGTGCCACCAGGGGGGTGACAAATAAGGACTGGAACACTGAAGCTTTCTTT
TRBJ2-3,few,.,TRBV7-2,CASSFGLFDTQYF,TGTGCCAGCAGCTTCGGTCTTTTTGATACGCAGTATTTT
TRBJ1-2,.,.,TRBV7-3,CASSLRGGGHYGYTF,TGTGCCAGCAGCCTCCGTGGGGGGGGCCACTATGGCTACACCTTC
TRBJ1-1,.,.,TRBV6-2/TRBV6-3,CASSYGWVEAFF,TGTGCCAGCAGTTACGGTTGGGTTGAAGCTTTCTTT
TRBJ1-4,many,TRBD1,TRBV5-4,CASSLQGAVEKLFF,TGTGCCAGCAGCTTACAGGGGGCGGTCGAAAAACTGTTTTTT
TRBJ1-1,.,.,TRBV6-1,CAGTSVLGQREAFF,TGTGCCGGAACCTCAGTCCTGGGCCAAAGGGAAGCTTTCTTT
TRBJ2-3,once,TRBD1,TRBV11-2,CASSPDPGQGKDTQYF,TGTGCCAGCAGCCCGGACCCGGGACAGGGGAAAGATACGCAGTATTTT
TRBJ2-5,few,TRBD1,TRBV13,CASSRRQGSSETQYF,TGTGCCAGCAGCCGGAGACAGGGTTCCAGCGAGACCCAGTACTTC
TRBJ1-5,.,.,TRBV28,CASSLRWRGNQPQHF,TGTGCCAGCAGTTTGCGGTGGAGGGGAAATCAGCCCCAGCATTTT
TRBJ2-7,.,.,TRBV12-3/TRBV12-4,CASTRETYEQYF,TGTGCCAGCACCAGGGAGACCTACGAGCAGTACTTC
TRBJ1-1,few,.,TRBV28,CASSLRVEAFF,TGTGCCAGCAGTTTACGGGTTGAAGCTTTCTTT
TRBJ2-2,few,TRBD2,TRBV3-1,CASSQVAGFTGELFF,TGTGCCAGCAGCCAAGTAGCGGGGTTCACCGGGGAGCTGTTTTTT
TRBJ1-5,.,.,TRBV27,CASSRDPGGNQPQHF,TGTGCCAGCAGTCGCGATCCCGGAGGCAATCAGCCCCAGCATTTT
TRBJ1-1,.,TRBD1,TRBV3-1,CASSQWTGLGTEAFF,TGTGCCAGCAGCCAGTGGACAGGGCTTGGCACTGAAGCTTTCTTT
TRBJ2-1,many,TRBD1,TRBV11-2,CASSLVSGGSYNEQFF,TGTGCCAGCAGCTTAGTTTCAGGGGGCTCCTACAATGAGCAGTTCTTC
TRBJ1-2,few,.,TRBV7-2,CASSSRPPLGYTF,TGTGCCAGCAGCTCAAGGCCTCCCTTAGGCTACACCTTC
TRBJ2-1,.,.,TRBV29-1,CSVLPLNEQFF,TGCAGCGTTCTCCCACTGAATGAGCAGTTCTTC
TRBJ2-5,once,.,TRBV12-3/TRBV12-4,CASSPRDVQETKYF,TGTGCCAGCAGCCCTCGGGACGTCCAAGAGACCAAGTACTTC
TRBJ1-2,.,TRBD1,TRBV3-1,CASSPRGAEDYGYTF,TGTGCCAGCAGCCCCAGGGGGGCCGAGGACTATGGCTACACCTTC
TRBJ1-1,.,.,TRBV6-6,CASSYPGTARKAFF,TGTGCCAGCAGTTACCCCGGGACCGCTAGAAAAGCTTTCTTT
TRBJ2-3,few,TRBD1,TRBV5-1,CASGQGAEDTQYF,TGCGCCAGCGGCCAGGGGGCAGAAGATACGCAGTATTTT
TRBJ2-1,.,.,TRBV29-1,CSVARQNSYNEQFF,TGCAGCGTTGCGCGACAGAACTCCTACAATGAGCAGTTCTTC
TRBJ2-7,.,.,TRBV20-1,CSARALGEQYF,TGCAGTGCTAGAGCCCTGGGGGAGCAGTACTTC
TRBJ2-3,.,.,TRBV7-2,CASSPGDRRLWYF,TGTGCCAGCAGCCCAGGTGATAGGCGTTTATGGTATTTT